The rows below give T cell receptor beta chains drawn from one sample of a study of cytomegalovirus exposure and HLA in healthy donors. Repertoires were generated with immunoSEQ multiplex PCR, while TCRdb's copy carries only in-frame clones and drops some. The top ten clones hold around 5.6% of a sample with 150,000 or so clones, around 82% of them seen once. The specimen was PBMCs. The receptors shown here come from a woman aged 40 to 50 in good health and CMV-seropositive. CDR3s include the opening cysteine and the closing phenylalanine or tryptophan. Each record gives: J gene, clone size, V gene, D gene, CDR3 DNA, CDR3 protein. D genes are given only for firm matches. A clone size is listed for some rows: how often the clone was seen (once, few, many), or a class if it is expanded.

j_gene: TRBJ1-1
abundance: -
v_gene: TRBV11-3
d_gene: TRBD1
CDR3nt: TGTGCCAGCAGCTTAGGGGGACAGCCTGAAGCTTTCTTT
CDR3aa: CASSLGGQPEAFF

j_gene: TRBJ2-3
abundance: -
v_gene: TRBV5-1
d_gene: TRBD2
CDR3nt: TGCGCCAGCAGCCCCCGGGAGGGAGATACGCAGTATTTT
CDR3aa: CASSPREGDTQYF

j_gene: TRBJ2-7
abundance: once
v_gene: TRBV25-1
d_gene: TRBD2
CDR3nt: TGTGCCAGCAGTTATGCGGGAGGGTACGAGCAGTACTTC
CDR3aa: CASSYAGGYEQYF

j_gene: TRBJ2-1
abundance: -
v_gene: TRBV4-1
d_gene: TRBD2
CDR3nt: TGCGCCAGCAGCCAATTTGGGGGGGGGTCCTACAATGAGCAGTTCTTC
CDR3aa: CASSQFGGGSYNEQFF

j_gene: TRBJ1-3
abundance: -
v_gene: TRBV6-1
d_gene: TRBD1
CDR3nt: TGTGCCAGCAGTGTGGGGACAGGGGGATGGGACACCATATATTTT
CDR3aa: CASSVGTGGWDTIYF

j_gene: TRBJ2-2
abundance: -
v_gene: TRBV19
d_gene: TRBD2
CDR3nt: TGTGCCAGTAGTCTTCGACTAGCGGGAAACACCGGGGAGCTGTTTTTT
CDR3aa: CASSLRLAGNTGELFF

j_gene: TRBJ2-3
abundance: -
v_gene: TRBV19
d_gene: TRBD2
CDR3nt: TGTGCCAGTAGTGCATCCGGGACTAGCGGGAGCACAGATACGCAGTATTTT
CDR3aa: CASSASGTSGSTDTQYF

j_gene: TRBJ2-7
abundance: -
v_gene: TRBV7-2
d_gene: -
CDR3nt: TGTGCCAGCAGCCCGATACTAGGGTATTCGTCCGAGCAGTACTTC
CDR3aa: CASSPILGYSSEQYF

j_gene: TRBJ2-6
abundance: -
v_gene: TRBV11-3
d_gene: -
CDR3nt: TGTGCCAGCAGCTTGGCCCGGAAAAAGGGGACTGGGGCCAACGTCCTGACTTTC
CDR3aa: CASSLARKKGTGANVLTF

j_gene: TRBJ2-2
abundance: few
v_gene: TRBV6-1
d_gene: TRBD2
CDR3nt: TGTGCCACATCGGAGACGGTAGCGGGAGGCGGGGAGCTGTTTTTT
CDR3aa: CATSETVAGGGELFF

j_gene: TRBJ2-1
abundance: -
v_gene: TRBV19
d_gene: -
CDR3nt: TGTGCCAGTAGTATAGATGGAGAGGGCCGCCAGTTCTTC
CDR3aa: CASSIDGEGRQFF

j_gene: TRBJ1-5
abundance: -
v_gene: TRBV6-6
d_gene: -
CDR3nt: TGTGCCAGCAGTTACCTCCAGGGAACGGGTCAGCCCCAGCATTTT
CDR3aa: CASSYLQGTGQPQHF

j_gene: TRBJ1-1
abundance: -
v_gene: TRBV18
d_gene: -
CDR3nt: TGTGCCAGCTCACCCGAGGCAGGGCCCATGAACACTGAAGCTTTCTTT
CDR3aa: CASSPEAGPMNTEAFF

j_gene: TRBJ2-7
abundance: -
v_gene: TRBV5-1
d_gene: TRBD2
CDR3nt: TGCGCCAGCAGCTGGGGGACTAGCGGGAGTTCATACGAGCAGTACTTC
CDR3aa: CASSWGTSGSSYEQYF

j_gene: TRBJ2-3
abundance: once
v_gene: TRBV10-3
d_gene: -
CDR3nt: TGTGCCATCAGGAACCCTAGTATTCCAGATACGCAGTATTTT
CDR3aa: CAIRNPSIPDTQYF

j_gene: TRBJ2-6
abundance: -
v_gene: TRBV5-1
d_gene: -
CDR3nt: TGCGCCAGCACTCCGGGGAGCTCTGGGGCCAACGTCCTGACTTTC
CDR3aa: CASTPGSSGANVLTF

j_gene: TRBJ1-5
abundance: once
v_gene: TRBV30
d_gene: TRBD1
CDR3nt: TGTGCCTGGAGTGTGGGGACAGGCAATCAGCCCCAGCATTTT
CDR3aa: CAWSVGTGNQPQHF